This entry is about one T cell receptor (beta chain). Trimming shortened V by 2 bases and J by 0 bases, and 5 bases separated the two germline ends. Germline assignment: CDR1 SGHTA and CDR2 FQGTGA. The CDR3 contains 14 residues. The sample originates from a study of blood T cell repertoires in COVID-19. The Seattle site enrolled patients during active infection and followed them longitudinally. How the authors handled the data: By means of reference gene primer amplification, nucleated cell counts were estimated. Some clones are missing from TCRdb's copy, which holds only in-frame ones; the method was immunoSEQ multiplex PCR. V, J and clone size are taken as reported in that table, and D and trimming were inferred from the DNA itself. This table has 140,000 or so clones, 88% appearing once.

Specimen: peripheral blood. V and J are TRBV7-3 and TRBJ1-3; D remains unclear. The TCR was taken from a human donor with COVID-19, enrolled during active disease. The donor label of this sample is uncertain. CDR3 coding DNA: TGTGCCAGCAGCTTAGGCAGCTCTGGAAACACCATATATTTT. It translates to CASSLGSSGNTIYF.